A single sample gave rise to the 22 T cell receptor beta chains below, sequenced in a study of cytomegalovirus exposure and HLA in healthy donors. 13 Jbeta primers and 60 Vbeta primers were used for the PCR. The protocol was immunoSEQ multiplex PCR, while the TCRdb copy is restricted to in-frame clones and leaves out a portion. The table includes 150,000 to 200,000 clones, about 77% detected once. Specimen: PBMCs. The receptors shown here come from a woman aged 40 to 55 in good health and CMV-seropositive.

The V call is TRBV7-9, the J call TRBJ2-3; D perhaps matches TRBD2 (5 bases). The CDR3 length is 15 residues. The V end was cut by 5 bases, the J end by 0 bases, with 12 bases between. Germline V gene sequence: CDR1 SEHNR, CDR2 FQNEAQ (reference sequence). The CDR3 bases are TGTGCCAGCAGCCAGAGCGGTGCTAGCACAGATACGCAGTATTTT. This translates into CASSQSGASTDTQYF.

The chain joins TRBV7-9 to TRBJ2-6, with 14 bases matching TRBD2. After removal of 5 bases from V and 1 base from J, the junction contained 4 bases not matched to a gene. Germline V gene lookup returns CDR1 SEHNR and CDR2 FQNEAQ (reference sequence). The CDR3 consists of 18 residues. The DNA for the CDR3 is TGTGCCAGCAGCCACGGGACTAGCGGGAGATCTGGGGCCAACGTCCTGACTTTC. Its translation is CASSHGTSGRSGANVLTF.

This chain uses TRBV18 with TRBJ1-4; 7 bases line up with TRBD1. Losses at the gene ends were 6 bases for V and 8 bases for J; bases not matched to a gene: 9. CDR3 size: 14 residues. CDR1 and CDR2 from the germline V gene are KGHSH and LQKENI. CDR3 in DNA: TGTGCCAGCTCGACTCTAACAGGGGAAGAAAAACTGTTTTTT. Protein: CASSTLTGEEKLFF.

The chain joins TRBV2 to TRBJ2-1; TRBD2 matches 8 bases. Germline values: CDR1 SNHLY, CDR2 FYNNEI. Germline trimming cut 7 bases from V and 8 bases from J; bases unmatched to any gene: 10. The CDR3 is 14 residues long. CDR3 sequence: CASNRFSGEDEQFF. CDR3 coding DNA: TGTGCCAGCAATCGGTTTAGCGGGGAGGATGAGCAGTTCTTC.

This chain links TRBV28 with TRBJ1-5; 9 nucleotides align to TRBD1. With 3 bases clipped from V and 4 bases from J, the junction kept 4 bases outside the gene matches. Germline V gene sequence: CDR1 MDHEN, CDR2 SYDVKM. CDR3 length: 15 amino acids. DNA for the CDR3: TGTGCCAGCAGTTTGGACAGGGGTGGAAATCAGCCCCAGCATTTT. Translating it yields CASSLDRGGNQPQHF.

The gene calls are TRBV15 and TRBJ2-6; TRBD1 might be the D (6 bases). V lost 2 bases and J 0 bases, leaving 14 bases between the germline ends. CDR1 is LNHNV and CDR2 is YYDKDF in the germline V gene (reference sequence). The CDR3 spans 18 residues. CDR3 sequence: CATSRTPGQLSGANVLTF. The CDR3 DNA is TGTGCCACCAGCAGAACCCCCGGACAGCTCTCTGGGGCCAACGTCCTGACTTTC.

This chain uses TRBV7-2 with TRBJ1-5; possibly TRBD1 for D (6 bases). Trimming cost V 1 base and J 5 bases, with 12 bases left between them. Germline V gene lookup returns CDR1 SGHTA and CDR2 FQGNSA. This CDR3 is built from 15 residues. The CDR3 sequence: CASSLGDRWHQPQHF. Written as DNA, the CDR3 is TGTGCCAGCAGCTTAGGAGACAGGTGGCATCAGCCCCAGCATTTT.

The V gene is TRBV6-5, the J gene TRBJ1-2; no firm D call. The CDR3 is 14 amino acids. Germline assignment: CDR1 MNHEY and CDR2 SVGAGI. V lost 0 bases and J 0 bases, leaving 5 bases between the germline ends. In DNA form, the CDR3 reads TGTGCCAGCAGTTACTCGCGTACTAACTATGGCTACACCTTC. Its translation: CASSYSRTNYGYTF.

The rearrangement links TRBV9 to TRBJ2-3, with D possibly matching TRBD2 (5 bases). The CDR3 extends over 15 amino acids. CDR1 SGDLS and CDR2 YYNGEE come from the germline V gene. V was clipped by 2 bases and J by 4 bases, with 14 bases between them. The CDR3 sequence: CASSVGINGADTQYF. For the CDR3, the DNA is TGTGCCAGCAGCGTCGGGATAAATGGCGCAGATACGCAGTATTTT.

The table lists this clone with a few counts. This rearrangement joins TRBV11-2 to TRBJ2-2; 9 bases are shared with TRBD2. Germline V gives CDR1 SGHAT, CDR2 FQNNGV. CDR3 length: 15 residues. Unmatched junction bases numbered 4, after V lost 4 bases and J lost 4 bases. The CDR3 sequence is CASSYSGGFTGELFF. The CDR3 coding sequence is TGTGCCAGCAGCTACAGCGGGGGGTTCACCGGGGAGCTGTTTTTT. The whole variable domain, remainder taken from reference TRBV11-2 and TRBJ2-2, is EAGVAQSPRYKIIEKRQSVAFWCNPISGHATLYWYQQILGQGPKLLIQFQNNGVVDDSQLPKDRFSAERLKGVDSTLKIQPAKLEDSAVYLCASSYSGGFTGELFFGEGSRLTVL.

The chain links TRBV2 to TRBJ2-7; 8 positions agree with TRBD1. The trim removed 6 bases at V and 2 bases at J, leaving 6 bases unmatched. The CDR3 totals 14 residues. The germline CDR1 and CDR2 sequences are SNHLY and FYNNEI. CDR3 in amino acids: CASRPRTGPYEQYF. The CDR3 DNA is TGTGCCAGCAGACCTCGGACAGGGCCCTACGAGCAGTACTTC.

Concerning this clone itself: A read error may account for a junction end that differs from germline. Other DNA sequences in this sample translate to the same CDR3. This sequence joins TRBV12-5 and TRBJ2-7; 12 bases map to TRBD2. Per the germline V gene, CDR1 is LGHNT and CDR2 is FRNRAP. This CDR3 contains 16 residues. The CDR3 region has the DNA TGTGCTAGCGGTTTCTTGACTAGCGGGAGCTCCTACGAGCAGTACTTC. Amino acid sequence: CASGFLTSGSSYEQYF.

The genes are TRBV10-1 and TRBJ2-3; 10 bases are a match to TRBD2. The CDR3 extends over 14 amino acids. V shed 7 bases and J 4 bases; nucleotides not matched to a gene: 5. Germline V gene lookup returns CDR1 WNHNN and CDR2 SYGVQD (reference sequence). The CDR3 is CASTLAGEADTQYF. The CDR3 DNA sequence: TGCGCCAGCACCCTAGCGGGGGAGGCAGATACGCAGTATTTT.

CDR3 region: CASSQEWGQETQYF. The CDR3 region has the DNA TGCGCCAGCAGCCAAGAGTGGGGGCAGGAGACCCAGTACTTC. V and J are TRBV4-1 and TRBJ2-5; a weak D match, TRBD1 (6 bases). This CDR3 region has 14 residues. Germline-derived CDR1 and CDR2 are MGHRA and YSYEKL. The ends were cut back, 0 bases at V and 5 bases at J, with 10 bases in the middle.

The genes are TRBV27 and TRBJ2-3; no firm D call. Germline CDR1 MNHEY, CDR2 SMNVEV (reference sequence). CDR3 length: 14 amino acids. V gave up 3 bases and J gave up 0 bases, with 7 bases separating them. The CDR3 here is CASSFLSSTDTQYF. CDR3 sequence (DNA): TGTGCCAGCAGTTTTCTTTCTAGCACAGATACGCAGTATTTT.

In its sample, this clone was seen a few times. The chain recombines TRBV6-5 with TRBJ1-4; 7 bases align to TRBD1. V was pared by 6 bases and J by 7 bases, with 5 bases of the junction left unmatched. Germline CDR1 and CDR2: MNHEY and SVGAGI. CDR3 size: 13 residues. In DNA, the CDR3 is TGTGCCAGCAGGACAGGGCTTGGTGAAAAACTGTTTTTT. Encoded protein: CASRTGLGEKLFF.

The gene calls are TRBV25-1 and TRBJ2-5; TRBD2 is a possible D gene (5 bases). The J call is doubtful: the DNA matches TRBJ2-7 better. The CDR3 covers 11 residues. In germline, CDR1 is MGHDK, CDR2 SYGVNS. The CDR3 spells CASGSSYEQYF. Here the CDR3 DNA reads TGTGCCAGCGGGAGCTCCTACGAGCAGTACTTC.

J is TRBJ1-3 and V is TRBV7-8, with a possible D match to TRBD1 (5 bases). The germline CDR1 and CDR2 sequences are SGHVS and FQNEAQ. Trimming cost V 7 bases and J 0 bases, with 13 bases left between them. This CDR3 region has 15 residues. CDR3 nucleotide sequence: TGTGCCAGCACCGCGCAGGGCAGCTCTGGAAACACCATATATTTT. Translating it yields CASTAQGSSGNTIYF.

V and J are TRBV9 and TRBJ1-1, with D tentatively TRBD1 (5 bases). Germline CDR1 SGDLS, CDR2 YYNGEE. The CDR3 has 14 residues. The ends were cut back, 4 bases at V and 4 bases at J, with 14 bases in the middle. CDR3 sequence reads: CASSPAGGITEAFF. CDR3 DNA sequence: TGTGCCAGCAGCCCCGCCGGGGGTATCACTGAAGCTTTCTTT. Looking up the rest from reference TRBV9 and TRBJ1-1 gives the full variable domain: DSGVTQTPKHLITATGQRVTLRCSPRSGDLSVYWYQQSLDQGLQFLIQYYNGEERAKGNILERFSAQQFPDLHSELNLSSLELGDSALYFCASSPAGGITEAFFGQGTRLTVV.

This clone was counted between two and nine times. V usage is TRBV10-1 and J usage is TRBJ1-1, with D perhaps matching TRBD1 (6 bases). Germline CDR1 is WNHNN and CDR2 is SYGVQD (reference sequence). V gave up 0 bases and J gave up 5 bases, with 13 bases separating them. The CDR3 spans 15 residues. CDR3 region: CASSESQGGWTEAFF. CDR3 bases: TGCGCCAGCAGTGAGTCGCAAGGGGGATGGACTGAAGCTTTCTTT.

The chain employs TRBV6-5 and TRBJ1-2; TRBD1 agrees at 9 bases. V shed 0 bases and J 8 bases; nucleotides not matched to a gene: 4. Per the germline V gene, CDR1 is MNHEY and CDR2 is SVGAGI. The CDR3 has 14 amino acids. CDR3 loop: CASSYSDRGGGYTF. The CDR3 region has the DNA TGTGCCAGCAGTTACTCCGACAGGGGGGGAGGCTACACCTTC.

The V call is TRBV4-3, the J call TRBJ1-2, with D perhaps TRBD1 (5 bases). V was shortened by 0 bases and J by 5 bases, with 16 bases between the two germline ends. Germline loops: CDR1 LGHNA, CDR2 YSLEER. There are 16 residues in the CDR3. The chain's CDR3 is CASSQEVGTSKYGYTF. CDR3 bases: TGCGCCAGCAGCCAAGAGGTTGGGACTTCGAAGTATGGCTACACCTTC.